This T cell receptor (beta chain) comes out of a study of T cell repertoires in cytomegalovirus infection. Study as a whole: Carrying CMV and the relevant HLA type showed in public TCR beta signatures. Notes on the study in general: Pooled public TCR beta family frequency picked out CMV carriers with the relevant HLA. Clonotype analysis showed dominance of the ex vivo response by HLA-C-restricted CMV-specific TCR beta clonotypes.

One entry per CDR3 protein, called by TCRdb with MiXCR from the reads. Here the sample spans roughly 760,000 distinct CDR3 sequences, 35% to 45% being singletons. For this clonotype: The antigen is undetermined.

Between the trimmed V and J ends, which lost 5 bases and 2 bases, there was a span of 12 bases. Germline CDR1 is SGHVS and CDR2 is FQNEAQ. CDR3 size: 14 residues. The receptor was derived from a human donor in good health (CMV status not recorded). Some clones in this sample may be carry-over from other donors' samples. The sequencing sample was made of PBMCs. This chain uses TRBV7-8 with TRBJ1-2; D uncertain. CDR3 sequence reads: CASSGGPYNYGYTF. The CDR3 DNA is TGTGCCAGCAGCGGAGGTCCGTACAACTATGGCTACACCTTC.